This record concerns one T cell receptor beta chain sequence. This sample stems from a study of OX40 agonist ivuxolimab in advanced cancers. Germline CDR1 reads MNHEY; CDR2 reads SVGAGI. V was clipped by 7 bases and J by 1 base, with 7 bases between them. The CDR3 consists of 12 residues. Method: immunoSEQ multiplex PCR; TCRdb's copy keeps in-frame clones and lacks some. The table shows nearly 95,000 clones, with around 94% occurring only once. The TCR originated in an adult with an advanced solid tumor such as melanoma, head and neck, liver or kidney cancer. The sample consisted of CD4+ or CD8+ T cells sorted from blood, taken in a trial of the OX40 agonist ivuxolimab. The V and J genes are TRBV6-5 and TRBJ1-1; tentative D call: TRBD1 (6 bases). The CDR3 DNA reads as TGTGCCAGCAAGACAGGGAACACTGAAGCTTTCTTT. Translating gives CASKTGNTEAFF.